The 14 T cell receptor beta chains listed next were all sequenced from one sample in a study of Graves' ophthalmopathy and Graves' hyperthyroidism. RNA transcripts were the template, and TCR beta CDR3 regions were amplified from them. First-round RT-PCR relied on HTBI primers, and a second-round multiplex PCR came next. MiXCR was run by TCRdb on the multiplex PCR reads, yielding one entry per CDR3 protein. The data hold more than 300,000 distinct CDR3 sequences, with 15% to 17% observed a single time. Sequenced input: peripheral blood. These TCRs come from a woman between 18 and 29 years old with stable Graves' hyperthyroidism.

This clonotype was seen ten or more times. The rearrangement joins TRBV6-2 or TRBV6-3 to TRBJ1-1; 9 bases are shared with TRBD1. Trimming at V came to 2 bases and at J to 0 bases, leaving 10 bases not matched to a gene. This CDR3 region has 18 residues. The V gene's germline CDR1 is MNHEY and CDR2 SVGEGT. In DNA form, the CDR3 reads TGTGCCAGCAGTTACGTAGGGACAGGGAGGACCATGAACACTGAAGCTTTCTTT. Its translation is CASSYVGTGRTMNTEAFF.

This clonotype was observed many times. The V call is TRBV6-1, the J call TRBJ1-1; tentative D call: TRBD1 (5 bases). CDR1 MNHNS and CDR2 SASEGT come from the germline V gene. With 5 bases removed from V and 7 bases from J, the gap between germline ends came to 20 bases. The CDR3 loop spans 15 amino acids. CDR3 sequence reads: CASSPHRRGKNEAFF. CDR3 DNA: TGTGCCAGCAGTCCCCACCGTCGGGGGAAAAATGAAGCTTTCTTT.

The chain carries TRBV2 and TRBJ2-5; unclear D gene. Germline loops: CDR1 SNHLY, CDR2 FYNNEI. The CDR3 runs to 14 residues. Trimming removed 5 bases from V and 0 bases from J, with 10 bases in between. The DNA of the CDR3 is TGTGCCAGCAGTCCTAGGAACAACCAAGAGACCCAGTACTTC. It translates to CASSPRNNQETQYF.

V and J are TRBV12-3 or TRBV12-4 and TRBJ2-7; D gene ambiguous. The CDR3 covers 15 residues. V was trimmed by 4 bases and J by 2 bases, leaving 15 bases between them. CDR3 sequence (DNA): TGTGCCAGCAGTTACTCCAGGCTTTCCACCTACGAGCAGTACTTC. It is translated as CASSYSRLSTYEQYF.

As to this clonotype: A clone one base away is much larger, so this may be a read error. The chain recombines TRBV19 with TRBJ1-1; D remains unclear. Per the germline V gene, CDR1 is LNHDA and CDR2 is SQIVND (reference sequence). The CDR3 length is 17 residues. The CDR3 reads CASSPQGGRTGNTEVFF. In nucleotides, the CDR3 is TGTGCCAGTAGTCCTCAAGGAGGGAGGACGGGGAACACTGAAGTTTTCTTT. Using reference TRBV19 and TRBJ1-1 for the parts outside the CDR3, the full variable domain is DGGITQSPKYLFRKEGQNVTLSCEQNLNHDAMYWYRQDPGQGLRLIYYSQIVNDFQKGDIAEGYSVSREKKESFPLTVTSAQKNPTAFYLCASSPQGGRTGNTEVFFGQGTRLTVV.

This clonotype was seen more than once but under ten times. This rearrangement joins TRBV5-6 to TRBJ1-5; D not resolved. The V and J ends lost 0 bases and 0 bases respectively, with 10 bases between them. The length of the CDR3 is 16 residues. The germline CDR1 and CDR2 sequences are SGHDT and YYEEEE. The CDR3 spells CASSLAPGFSNQPQHF. The CDR3 coding sequence is TGTGCCAGCAGCTTGGCCCCGGGGTTTAGCAATCAGCCCCAGCATTTT.

The sample holds one count of this clonotype. The conserved phenylalanine or tryptophan normally closing the CDR3 is absent here, so this likely arose from a read error. It is unclear where the CDR3 begins or ends on the DNA, so no DNA is shown, and the CDR3 is as TCRdb lists it. V is TRBV11-2 and J is TRBJ2-6. Per the germline V gene, CDR1 is SGHAT and CDR2 is FQNNGV. Inclusive of both ends, the CDR3 amounts to 16 amino acids. Here the CDR3 reads CASSFSTVPGANVLTV.

This clonotype has a handful of counts. The chain employs TRBV5-1 and TRBJ2-5; 8 bases match TRBD1. The CDR3 length is 16 residues. Germline V gene data show CDR1 as SGHRS and CDR2 as YFSETQ. The ends lost 5 bases at V and 0 bases at J; junction bases unmatched: 9. The CDR3 DNA reads TGCGCCAGCAGTGGTGGGACAGGAGGATACCAAGAGACCCAGTACTTC. Its translation is CASSGGTGGYQETQYF. The full variable domain, completed using reference TRBV5-1 and TRBJ2-5, is KAGVTQTPRYLIKTRGQQVTLSCSPISGHRSVSWYQQTPGQGLQFLFEYFSETQRNKGNFPGRFSGRQFSNSRSEMNVSTLELGDSALYLCASSGGTGGYQETQYFGPGTRLLVL.

This chain connects TRBV7-6 to TRBJ2-6, with D maybe TRBD1 (6 bases). V lost 7 bases to trimming and J lost 0 bases, with 19 bases between them. The CDR3 is 18 amino acids. From germline, CDR1 is SGHVS and CDR2 FNYEAQ. CDR3 sequence reads: CASTPWAGATSGANVLTF. In DNA, the CDR3 is TGTGCCAGCACCCCTTGGGCAGGGGCTACCTCTGGGGCCAACGTCCTGACTTTC.

This clonotype was seen only a few times. The rearrangement uses TRBV19 and TRBJ1-1; TRBD1 aligns across 11 bases. Germline V lookup: CDR1 LNHDA, CDR2 SQIVND (reference sequence). The CDR3 is 15 amino acids. After removal of 5 bases from V and 4 bases from J, the junction contained 6 bases not matched to a gene. The CDR3 DNA reads as TGTGCCAGTAGTGGACAGGGGGCGCTCGGCACTGAAGCTTTCTTT. This codes for CASSGQGALGTEAFF.

This clonotype was detected many times. This rearrangement joins TRBV6-1 to TRBJ1-2, with unresolved D. CDR1 is MNHNS, CDR2 SASEGT, per germline. V lost 5 bases, J lost 6 bases, and 13 bases lay in between. CDR3 size: 13 residues. The CDR3 reads CASSKTFQDGYTF. CDR3 coding DNA: TGTGCCAGCAGTAAGACCTTCCAGGATGGCTACACCTTC.

This clonotype occurred many times. The chain recombines TRBV12-3 or TRBV12-4 with TRBJ1-2; a weak D match, TRBD1 (6 bases). The CDR3 sequence is 15 residues long. V shed 7 bases and J shed 2 bases, with 17 bases lying between them. The CDR3 here is CASTPGGAENYGYTF. Written as DNA, the CDR3 is TGTGCCAGCACCCCCGGGGGGGCGGAGAACTATGGCTACACCTTC.

This clonotype occurred many times. The chain employs TRBV12-3 or TRBV12-4 and TRBJ2-5, with 7 bases matching TRBD1. CDR3 length equals 16 residues. Losses at the gene ends were 3 bases for V and 2 bases for J; bases not matched to a gene: 9. CDR3: CASSFLGSGQQETQYF. The CDR3 coding sequence is TGTGCCAGCAGTTTTCTAGGCTCGGGACAGCAAGAGACCCAGTACTTC.

The sample holds many counts of this clonotype. This chain links TRBV2 with TRBJ1-1; 7 bases map to TRBD1. This CDR3 has 14 amino acids. Germline trimming cut 6 bases from V and 7 bases from J; bases unmatched to any gene: 11. The germline V gene has CDR1 SNHLY and CDR2 FYNNEI. CDR3 bases: TGTGCCAGCAGACCTCAGGGGGGGAGTGGTGAAGCTTTCTTT. Its protein is CASRPQGGSGEAFF.